This paragraph reports one TCR beta chain. Its antigen is not identified. This entry is derived from a study of cytomegalovirus exposure and HLA in healthy donors. Measured with immunoSEQ multiplex PCR; TCRdb has only the in-frame clones, and not every one. This repertoire shows 55,000 to 80,000 clones, roughly 94% found once; its top ten account for about 6.5%. Trimming left V 7 bases short and J 1 base short, with 17 bases between. The CDR3 is made up of 15 amino acids. Germline assignment: CDR1 MDHEN and CDR2 SYDVKM. General study points: A subsequent analysis found that TCR clusters from the first cohort also tended to co-occur in the approximately 130 validation repertoires, with about 94% of cluster scores above 0.

J is TRBJ2-7 and V is TRBV28; D may be TRBD2 (6 bases). The sequence was collected from a woman under 30 in good health and CMV-seropositive. The sample was PBMCs. This CDR3 reads CASTVGGVGSYEQYF. The CDR3 bases are TGTGCCAGCACCGTAGGAGGGGTGGGATCCTACGAGCAGTACTTC.